This T cell receptor (beta chain) came from a study of beta chain features in type 1 diabetes. Study summary: Over all samples combined, about 100,000,000 sorted cells were examined.

With 4 bases clipped from V and 8 bases from J, the junction kept 10 bases outside the gene matches. Germline assignment: CDR1 SEHNR and CDR2 FQNEAQ (reference sequence). This CDR3 has 14 amino acids. The sequenced template was cDNA made from the entire isolated RNA. The data were produced by immunoSEQ multiplex PCR, yet TCRdb's version contains in-frame clones alone and is incomplete. The repertoire holds around 500,000 clones, with 11% as singletons. The rearrangement uses TRBV7-9 and TRBJ1-2; 7 positions agree with TRBD1. This TCR was recovered from a woman younger than 30 in good health. Sequenced material: naive CD4+ T cells from blood. The CDR3 protein is CASSSTRQGGGYTF. The CDR3 nucleotides read TGTGCCAGCAGCTCGACCCGACAGGGTGGGGGCTACACCTTC.